Each of the 3 T cell receptor beta chains below was sequenced from the same sample in a study of beta chain features in type 1 diabetes. General observations from the study: Among patients with Type 1 diabetes, TCRB CDR3s were moderately but significantly shorter in every one of the four CD4+ subsets.

Reverse transcribing all isolated RNA meant expressed TCRB transcripts were sequenced. Assay: immunoSEQ multiplex PCR; the TCRdb copy retains only in-frame clones and omits some. This table holds a few hundred thousand clones, around 10% found once. The antigens of these receptors remain unknown. The specimen was central memory CD4+ T cells from blood. The receptors were sampled from a man aged 25-45 years with type 1 diabetes.

This clone was observed a few times. This sequence joins TRBV6-5 and TRBJ1-2, with D perhaps TRBD1 (5 bases). Germline V gives CDR1 MNHEY, CDR2 SVGAGI. V was trimmed by 0 bases and J by 2 bases, leaving 10 bases between them. This CDR3 region has 15 residues. Written as DNA, the CDR3 is TGTGCCAGCAGTTACTCTTCAGGGCCCAACTATGGCTACACCTTC. Translated: CASSYSSGPNYGYTF.

This clone was seen a handful of times. A read error may account for a junction end that differs from germline. V usage is TRBV5-5 and J usage is TRBJ2-7; the match to TRBD2 covers 15 bases. This CDR3 has 17 amino acids. The germline gives CDR1 SGHKS, CDR2 YYEKEE (reference sequence). In nucleotides, the CDR3 is TGCGCCAGCAGCCAAGAAAGGAGGGGACTAGCGGGAGGCGAGCAGTACTTC. Amino acids: CASSQERRGLAGGEQYF.

The table lists this clone with a few counts. The chain recombines TRBV10-3 with TRBJ1-1, with 7 bases aligning to TRBD1. The CDR3 length is 14 residues. Germline trimming cut 5 bases from V and 1 base from J; bases unmatched to any gene: 4. CDR1 and CDR2 from the germline V gene are ENHRY and SYGVKD. The CDR3 DNA follows: TGTGCCATCAGTCCCCGGGACAGGAACACTGAAGCTTTCTTT. Translating it yields CAISPRDRNTEAFF.